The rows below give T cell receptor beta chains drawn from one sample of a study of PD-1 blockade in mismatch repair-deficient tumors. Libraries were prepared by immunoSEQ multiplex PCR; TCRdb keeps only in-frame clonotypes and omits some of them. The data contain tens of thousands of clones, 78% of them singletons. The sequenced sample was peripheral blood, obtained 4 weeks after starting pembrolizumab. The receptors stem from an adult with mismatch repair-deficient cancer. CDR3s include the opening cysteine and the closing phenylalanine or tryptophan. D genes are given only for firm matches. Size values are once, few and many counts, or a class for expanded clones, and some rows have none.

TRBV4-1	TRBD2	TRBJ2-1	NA	TGCGCCAGCACCCGGGCAGCGGGAGGGCCGGATGAGCAGTTCTTC	CASTRAAGGPDEQFF
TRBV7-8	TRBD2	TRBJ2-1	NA	TGTGCCAGCAGTGAGCGGGAGGTCCCCTACAATGAGCAGTTCTTC	CASSEREVPYNEQFF
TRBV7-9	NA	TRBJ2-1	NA	TGTGCCAGCAGCTTAGCGGGACTTGCTTGGGAGCAGTTCTTC	CASSLAGLAWEQFF
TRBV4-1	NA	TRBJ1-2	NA	TGCGCCAGCAGCCAGGCACCCCAGACAGTGTATGGCTACACCTTC	CASSQAPQTVYGYTF
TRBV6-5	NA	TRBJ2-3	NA	TGTGCCAGCACCCGGGGGAGGAGCGCAGATACGCAGTATTTT	CASTRGRSADTQYF
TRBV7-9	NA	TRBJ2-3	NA	TGTGCCATAGATGGGGGGCAAATGGGCACAGATACGCAGTATTTT	CAIDGGQMGTDTQYF
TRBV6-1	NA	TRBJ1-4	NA	TGTGCCAGCAGGAGGGGGGCTAATGAAAAACTGTTTTTT	CASRRGANEKLFF
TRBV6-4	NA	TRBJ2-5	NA	TGTGCCAGCAGTGACGCTCAAGGGGCCCAGTACTTC	CASSDAQGAQYF
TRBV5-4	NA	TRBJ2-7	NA	TGTGCCAGCAGCTCCCCAGTTGGGGTCTCCTACGAGCAGTACTTC	CASSSPVGVSYEQYF
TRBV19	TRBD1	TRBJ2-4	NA	TGTGCCAGTAGGAGGACAGGGGGAAACATTCAGTACTTC	CASRRTGGNIQYF
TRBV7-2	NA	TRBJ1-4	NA	TGTGCCAGCAGCTTAACAGGGCCAACTAATGAAAAACTGTTTTTT	CASSLTGPTNEKLFF
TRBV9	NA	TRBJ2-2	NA	TGTGCCAGCAGCCGGTACACCGGGGAGCTGTTTTTT	CASSRYTGELFF
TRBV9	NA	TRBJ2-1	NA	TGTGCCAGCAGCGTAGGCCTCGAGCTTTCGGGTGAGCAGTTCTTC	CASSVGLELSGEQFF
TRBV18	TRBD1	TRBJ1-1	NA	TGTGCCAGCTCACCCAGGGGGGGGAGGGAGAACACTGAAGCTTTCTTT	CASSPRGGRENTEAFF
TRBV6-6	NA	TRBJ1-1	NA	TGTGCCAGCAGTCCCCCACTGATATGGGCTGAAGCTTTCTTT	CASSPPLIWAEAFF
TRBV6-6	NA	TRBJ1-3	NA	TGTGCCAGCAGTTCTTTGACATCAGTGGCTGGAAACACCATATATTTT	CASSSLTSVAGNTIYF
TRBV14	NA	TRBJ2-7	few	TGTGCCAGCAGCCAAGGCTGGTACGAGCAGTACTTC	CASSQGWYEQYF
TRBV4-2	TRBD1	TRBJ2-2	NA	TGTGCCAGCAGCCAAGGTACAGGGGGCTTGAACACCGGGGAGCTGTTTTTT	CASSQGTGGLNTGELFF
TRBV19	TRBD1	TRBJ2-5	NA	TGTGCCAGTAGTCCTTACGACAGGGCAGAGACCCAGTACTTC	CASSPYDRAETQYF
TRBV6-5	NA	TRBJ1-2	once	TGTGCCAGCAGTTACCTCGGCAGCATCTATGGCTACACCTTC	CASSYLGSIYGYTF
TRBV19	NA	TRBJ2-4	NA	TGTGCCAGTAGTATTCTGAGTCGGCCCCCCATTCAGTACTTC	CASSILSRPPIQYF
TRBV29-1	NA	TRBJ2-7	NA	TGCAGCGTTGAAGTACCCCCCGTACGTCTTGGTAATCCCTACGAGCAGTACTTC	CSVEVPPVRLGNPYEQYF
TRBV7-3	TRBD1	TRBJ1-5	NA	TGTGCCAGCAGCCAGGGACAGGTGGGCAATCAGCCCCAGCATTTT	CASSQGQVGNQPQHF
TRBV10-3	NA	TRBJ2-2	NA	TGTGCCATCAGTAGGGACGGCCTCGGGGAGCTGTTTTTT	CAISRDGLGELFF